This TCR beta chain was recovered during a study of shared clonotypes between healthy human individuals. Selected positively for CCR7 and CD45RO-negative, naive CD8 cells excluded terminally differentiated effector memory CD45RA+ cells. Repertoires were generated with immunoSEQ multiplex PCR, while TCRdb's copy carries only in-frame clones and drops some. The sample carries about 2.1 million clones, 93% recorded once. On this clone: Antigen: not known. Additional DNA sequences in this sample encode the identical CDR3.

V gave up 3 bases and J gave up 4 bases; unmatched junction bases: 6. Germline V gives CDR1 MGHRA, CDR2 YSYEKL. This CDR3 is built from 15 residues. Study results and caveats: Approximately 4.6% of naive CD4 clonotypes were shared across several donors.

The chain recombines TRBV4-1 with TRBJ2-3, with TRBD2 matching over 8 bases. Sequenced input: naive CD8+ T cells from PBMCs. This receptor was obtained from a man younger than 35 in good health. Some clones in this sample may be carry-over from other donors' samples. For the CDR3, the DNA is TGCGCCAGCAGCCACACGAGCGGGAGTGCAGATACGCAGTATTTT. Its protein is CASSHTSGSADTQYF.